Reported below is one TCR beta chain. With 2 bases clipped from V and 7 bases from J, the junction kept 7 bases outside the gene matches. Germline V CDR1 and CDR2: MNHNS, SASEGT. CDR3 size: 14 residues. The data originate from a study of chemoradiotherapy in HPV16-positive cancers. Sequenced by immunoSEQ multiplex PCR; TCRdb stores in-frame clones only, minus some. The sample holds 1,500 to 2,000 clones, 95% to 96% seen once. This clonotype was obtained from a human donor with HPV-associated anogenital cancer. The material was tumor tissue, obtained from a patient who underwent chemoradiotherapy. The rearrangement links TRBV6-1 to TRBJ1-1, with TRBD1 matching 7 bases. CDR3 DNA sequence: TGTGCCAGCAGTGAAAACAGGGGAAGGGGTGAAGCTTTCTTT. Amino acids: CASSENRGRGEAFF.